The following is a T cell receptor (beta chain) sequence with its context. This sample is part of a study of blood T cell repertoires in COVID-19. Clones were sequenced by immunoSEQ multiplex PCR, and TCRdb holds only the in-frame ones, with some missing. The data contain around 300,000 clones, almost 90% of them seen just once; the ten biggest clones take up approximately 1.5%. The sequence derives from a woman between 18 and 29 years old with acute COVID-19. Sequenced input: PBMCs or T cells enriched from blood (not recorded which).

In DNA form, the CDR3 reads TGTGCCAGCTCTGACAGGGGGCTGGATGGCTACACCTTC. Amino acids: CASSDRGLDGYTF. This chain links TRBV25-1 with TRBJ1-2; 10 nucleotides match TRBD1. Per the germline V gene, CDR1 is MGHDK and CDR2 is SYGVNS. This CDR3 has 13 residues. V was clipped by 8 bases and J by 6 bases; unmatched bases: 6.